This T cell receptor (beta chain) was documented in a study of early T cells in non-severe SARS-CoV-2 infection. V was pared by 2 bases and J by 2 bases, with 11 bases between. The CDR3 is made up of 15 amino acids. Per the germline V gene, CDR1 is SGHTA and CDR2 is FQGNSA. This clonotype appeared many times. Using its own MiXCR run on the 5' RACE reads, TCRdb lists one record per CDR3 protein. The sample shows 85,000 to 100,000 distinct CDR3 sequences, 11% of them seen only once. The rearrangement links TRBV7-2 to TRBJ2-3; TRBD1 might be the D (5 bases). The material sequenced was whole blood. The receptor was isolated from an adult who was a healthcare worker with PCR-confirmed SARS-CoV-2 infection or an uninfected control (not recorded which). CDR3 sequence: CASSLQGLTTDTQYF. The CDR3, as DNA: TGTGCCAGCAGCTTACAGGGTTTAACCACAGATACGCAGTATTTT.